What follows describes a single TCR beta chain. The antigen is unknown. This record belongs to a study of radiotherapy plus CTLA-4 blockade in lung cancer. The study, taken as a whole, reports: The study found tumor-derived TCR clones expanded in blood after radiotherapy plus ipilimumab. Per reports, early blood T cell clone dynamics, plus interferon-beta, forecast response most strongly.

Profiling relied on immunoSEQ multiplex PCR, and the TCRdb table lists in-frame clones only, not all of them. The data contain tens of thousands of clones, around 80% of them singletons. The clonotype was recovered from a human donor with non-small cell lung cancer who had a complete response to radiotherapy plus ipilimumab. Sequenced here: peripheral blood, sampled from a patient treated with radiotherapy plus ipilimumab.

The CDR3 region is CASSPRGQGRGETQYF. The CDR3, as DNA: TGTGCCAGCAGCCCCCGTGGACAGGGTAGAGGAGAGACCCAGTACTTC. The chain combines TRBV27 with TRBJ2-5; the match to TRBD1 covers 8 bases. The V and J ends lost 6 bases and 4 bases, in that order; junction bases with no gene match: 13. Germline V CDR1 and CDR2: MNHEY, SMNVEV (reference sequence). The CDR3 length is 16 residues.